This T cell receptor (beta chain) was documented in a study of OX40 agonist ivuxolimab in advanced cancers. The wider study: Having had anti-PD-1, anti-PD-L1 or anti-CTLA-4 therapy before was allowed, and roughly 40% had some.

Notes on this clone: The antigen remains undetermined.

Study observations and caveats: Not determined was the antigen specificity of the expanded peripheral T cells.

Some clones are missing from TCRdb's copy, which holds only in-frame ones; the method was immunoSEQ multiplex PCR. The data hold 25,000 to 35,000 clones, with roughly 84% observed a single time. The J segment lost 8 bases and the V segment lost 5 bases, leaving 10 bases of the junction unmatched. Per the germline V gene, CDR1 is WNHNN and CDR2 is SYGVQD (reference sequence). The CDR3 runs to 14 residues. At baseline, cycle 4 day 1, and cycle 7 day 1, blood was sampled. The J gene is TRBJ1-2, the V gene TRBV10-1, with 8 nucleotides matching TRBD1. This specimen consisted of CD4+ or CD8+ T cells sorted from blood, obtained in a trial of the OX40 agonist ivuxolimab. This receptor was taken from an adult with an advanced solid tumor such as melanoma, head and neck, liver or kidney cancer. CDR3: CASSPDRDPEGYTF. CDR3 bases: TGCGCCAGCAGTCCGGACAGGGATCCGGAAGGCTACACCTTC.